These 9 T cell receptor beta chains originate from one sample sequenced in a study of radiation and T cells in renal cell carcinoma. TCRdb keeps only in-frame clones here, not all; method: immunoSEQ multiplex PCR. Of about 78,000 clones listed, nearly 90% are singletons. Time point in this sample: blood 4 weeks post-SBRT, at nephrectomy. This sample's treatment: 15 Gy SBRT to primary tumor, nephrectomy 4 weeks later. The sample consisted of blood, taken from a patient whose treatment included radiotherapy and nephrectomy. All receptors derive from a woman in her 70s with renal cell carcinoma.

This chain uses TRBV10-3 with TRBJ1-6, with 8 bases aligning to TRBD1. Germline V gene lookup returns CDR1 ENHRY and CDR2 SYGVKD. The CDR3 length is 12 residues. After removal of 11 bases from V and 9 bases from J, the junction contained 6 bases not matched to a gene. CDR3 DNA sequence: TGTGCCTCCCGACAGGGGAGTTCACCCCTCCACTTT. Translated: CASRQGSSPLHF.

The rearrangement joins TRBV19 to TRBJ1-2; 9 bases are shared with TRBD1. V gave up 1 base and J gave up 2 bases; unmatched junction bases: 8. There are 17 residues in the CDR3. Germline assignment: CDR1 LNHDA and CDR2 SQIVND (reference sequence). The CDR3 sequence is CASSIVTGGARNYGYTF. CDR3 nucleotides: TGTGCCAGTAGTATAGTTACAGGGGGCGCGCGGAACTATGGCTACACCTTC.

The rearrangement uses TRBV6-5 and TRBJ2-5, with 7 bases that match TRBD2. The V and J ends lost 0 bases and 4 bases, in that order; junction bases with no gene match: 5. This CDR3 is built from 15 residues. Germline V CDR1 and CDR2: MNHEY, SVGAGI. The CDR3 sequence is CASSYSRGTTETQYF. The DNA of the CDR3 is TGTGCCAGCAGTTACTCCCGGGGGACTACAGAGACCCAGTACTTC.

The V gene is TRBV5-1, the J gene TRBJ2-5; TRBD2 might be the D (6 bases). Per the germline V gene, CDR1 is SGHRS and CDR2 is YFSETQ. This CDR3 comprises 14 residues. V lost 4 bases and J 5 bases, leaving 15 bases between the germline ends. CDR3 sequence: CASSPTGGVETQYF. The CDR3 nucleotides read TGCGCCAGCAGCCCGACCGGGGGTGTGGAGACCCAGTACTTC.

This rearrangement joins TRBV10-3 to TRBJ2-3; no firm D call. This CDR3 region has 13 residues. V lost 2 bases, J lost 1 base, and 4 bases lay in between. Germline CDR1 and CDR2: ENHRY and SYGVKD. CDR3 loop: CAISEGGTDTQYF. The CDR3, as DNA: TGTGCCATCAGTGAGGGGGGCACAGATACGCAGTATTTT.

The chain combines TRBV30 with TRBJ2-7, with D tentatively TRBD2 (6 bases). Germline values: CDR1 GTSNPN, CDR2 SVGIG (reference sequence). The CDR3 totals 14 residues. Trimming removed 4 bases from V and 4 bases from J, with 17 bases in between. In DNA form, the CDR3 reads TGTGCCTGGACCGACGTCGCAGGGAGGTACGAGCAGTACTTC. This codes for CAWTDVAGRYEQYF.

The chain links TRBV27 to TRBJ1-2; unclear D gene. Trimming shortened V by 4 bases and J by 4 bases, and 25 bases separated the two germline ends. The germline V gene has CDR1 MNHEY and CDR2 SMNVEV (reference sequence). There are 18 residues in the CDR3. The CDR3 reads CASSSREALRIRGYGYTF. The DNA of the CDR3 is TGTGCCAGCAGTTCCCGGGAGGCTCTACGCATACGCGGCTATGGCTACACCTTC.

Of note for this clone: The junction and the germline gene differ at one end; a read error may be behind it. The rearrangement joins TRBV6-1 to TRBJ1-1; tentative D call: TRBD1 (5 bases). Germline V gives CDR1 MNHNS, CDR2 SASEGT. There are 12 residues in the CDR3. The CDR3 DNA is TGTGCCAGCAGTAGAGGGGTATGGGAGTTAGACTTT. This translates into CASSRGVWELDF.

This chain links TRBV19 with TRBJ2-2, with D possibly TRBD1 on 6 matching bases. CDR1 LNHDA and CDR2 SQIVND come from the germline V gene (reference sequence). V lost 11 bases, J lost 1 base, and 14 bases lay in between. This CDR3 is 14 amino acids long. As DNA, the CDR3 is TGTGCCGGACAGACAGCCCTGAACACCGGGGAGCTGTTTTTT. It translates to CAGQTALNTGELFF.